This TCR beta chain derives from a study of blood T cells in healthy people across ages. Overall study findings and caveats: Higher diversity and more naive CD4+ cells were features of long-lived donors, compared to aged donors.

PCR was performed a second time for about 7 to 11 cycles using a sample-barcoded 5' primer and a J-beta primer mix. TCRdb analysed the 5' RACE reads with MiXCR anew, one entry per CDR3 protein. The repertoire holds just under 750,000 distinct CDR3 sequences, with about a fifth as singletons. The CDR3 is 13 amino acids. Trimming cost V 3 bases and J 7 bases, with 12 bases left between them. The germline V gene has CDR1 SGHAT and CDR2 FQNNGV. Details on this clonotype: Its matching antigen is unknown.

The TCR comes from a man between 65 and 85 years old in good health. The chain uses TRBV11-2 and TRBJ1-1, with D perhaps TRBD1 (6 bases). Material: blood. DNA for the CDR3: TGTGCCAGCAGCTTCGGGGGCGCCTTTGAAGCTTTCTTT. The encoded protein is CASSFGGAFEAFF. The full variable domain, its missing parts supplied by reference TRBV11-2 and TRBJ1-1, is EAGVAQSPRYKIIEKRQSVAFWCNPISGHATLYWYQQILGQGPKLLIQFQNNGVVDDSQLPKDRFSAERLKGVDSTLKIQPAKLEDSAVYLCASSFGGAFEAFFGQGTRLTVV.